This T cell receptor beta chain was identified during a study of T cell repertoires in cytomegalovirus infection. Study background: Signatures in public TCR beta sequences pointed to both CMV infection and matching HLA type.

V shed 6 bases and J 9 bases; nucleotides not matched to a gene: 17. This CDR3 has 16 residues. Study-wide points: The response measured ex vivo was dominated by TCR beta clonotypes (HLA-C-restricted and CMV-specific). Totalled public TCR beta family frequency picked out people who carried CMV plus the relevant HLA.

This clonotype occurred many times. Its specificity is not known. From the reads, TCRdb called clonotypes with MiXCR, one entry per CDR3 protein. This table has just under 300,000 distinct CDR3 sequences, around 10% appearing once. The source material was PBMCs. The genes are TRBV12-3 or TRBV12-4 and TRBJ2-5, with 9 bases fitting TRBD1. The source is a human donor in good health (CMV status not recorded). Some clones in this sample may be carry-over from other donors' samples. CDR3 in DNA: TGTGCCAGCAGCCGAGGAGGGACAGGGACTTTTGGGTCCCAGTACTTC. It is translated as CASSRGGTGTFGSQYF.